One and the same sample provided the 23 T cell receptor beta chains below, sequenced in a study of shared clonotypes between healthy human individuals. This table comes from immunoSEQ multiplex PCR, and its TCRdb copy is limited to in-frame clones, with some not included. The sample yields 500,000 to 550,000 clones, around 95% seen once. The sample taken for sequencing was naive CD4+ T cells sorted from blood. Subset described: CD45RA+ positively selected. All receptors come from a woman younger than 45 in good health.

The chain recombines TRBV4-1 with TRBJ2-5; D unresolved. Germline CDR1 and CDR2: MGHRA and YSYEKL. Trimming removed 1 base at V and 1 base at J, with 4 bases between. This CDR3 spans 13 amino acids. CDR3 nucleotide sequence: TGCGCCAGCAGCCAAGGGGGCCAAGAGACCCAGTACTTC. It specifies CASSQGGQETQYF.

The CDR3 loop reads CASSRETEAFF. Here the CDR3 DNA reads TGCGCCAGTTCGAGGGAAACTGAAGCTTTCTTT. V gene TRBV5-1 combines with J gene TRBJ1-1, with D unclear. The CDR3 covers 11 residues. Germline V CDR1 and CDR2: SGHRS, YFSETQ. Trimming took off 8 bases at V and 5 bases at J, with 10 bases between the two ends.

This sequence joins TRBV28 and TRBJ1-5, with 10 bases matching TRBD1. Per germline, CDR1 MDHEN and CDR2 SYDVKM. V lost 7 bases, J lost 5 bases, and 5 bases stayed unmatched. The CDR3 spans 14 residues. CDR3 loop: CASTRGTGDQPQHF. The CDR3 nucleotides are TGTGCCAGCACGCGCGGGACAGGGGATCAGCCCCAGCATTTT. Full variable domain (rest looked up from reference TRBV28 and TRBJ1-5): DVKVTQSSRYLVKRTGEKVFLECVQDMDHENMFWYRQDPGLGLRLIYFSYDVKMKEKGDIPEGYSVSREKKERFSLILESASTNQTSMYLCASTRGTGDQPQHFGDGTRLSIL.

V and J are TRBV5-1 and TRBJ2-7; weak D call: TRBD2 (5 bases). Looked up from germline, CDR1 is SGHRS and CDR2 is YFSETQ. With 1 base removed from V and 0 bases from J, the gap between germline ends came to 14 bases. The CDR3 is 16 amino acids. CDR3 residues: CASSLFGGRDSYEQYF. CDR3 coding DNA: TGCGCCAGCAGCTTGTTCGGAGGCCGCGACTCCTACGAGCAGTACTTC.

This clone was seen a handful of times. CDR3 amino acids: CASTTGVSYEQYF. The CDR3, as DNA: TGTGCCAGCACCACAGGGGTTTCCTACGAGCAGTACTTC. The genes are TRBV7-9 and TRBJ2-7; TRBD1 matches at 7 bases. This CDR3 has 13 amino acids. CDR1 and CDR2 (germline): SEHNR, FQNEAQ (reference sequence). V gave up 7 bases and J gave up 1 base; unmatched junction bases: 4.

This chain joins TRBV19 and TRBJ2-3, with 7 bases lining up with TRBD1. With 7 bases clipped from V and 2 bases from J, the junction kept 6 bases outside the gene matches. Germline V gene data show CDR1 as LNHDA and CDR2 as SQIVND (reference sequence). The CDR3 is 14 amino acids. This CDR3 is CASTPGQYTDTQYF. The CDR3 DNA follows: TGTGCCAGTACACCGGGACAGTACACAGATACGCAGTATTTT. The full variable domain, with the rest looked up from reference TRBV19 and TRBJ2-3, is DGGITQSPKYLFRKEGQNVTLSCEQNLNHDAMYWYRQDPGQGLRLIYYSQIVNDFQKGDIAEGYSVSREKKESFPLTVTSAQKNPTAFYLCASTPGQYTDTQYFGPGTRLTVL.

This chain uses TRBV5-1 with TRBJ2-3; 7 nucleotides align to TRBD1. Per the germline V gene, CDR1 is SGHRS and CDR2 is YFSETQ. The CDR3 extends over 16 amino acids. Germline trimming cut 3 bases from V and 1 base from J; bases unmatched to any gene: 8. The CDR3 loop is CASSWLRQGGTDTQYF. The CDR3, as DNA: TGCGCCAGCAGCTGGCTGAGACAGGGTGGCACAGATACGCAGTATTTT.

This clone was recorded once. The chain uses TRBV19 and TRBJ2-7; 7 bases agree with TRBD1. This CDR3 comprises 14 residues. V shed 4 bases, J shed 5 bases, and the junction held 8 bases outside the gene matches. CDR1 is LNHDA, CDR2 SQIVND, per germline (reference sequence). The CDR3 protein is CASSTTQGQHEQYF. The CDR3 DNA sequence: TGTGCCAGTAGTACGACACAGGGGCAACACGAGCAGTACTTC.

The V and J genes are TRBV27 and TRBJ2-2; 7 bases line up with TRBD2. V dropped 7 bases and J dropped 6; count of bases not matched to a gene: 17. CDR3 length equals 17 residues. Germline V lookup: CDR1 MNHEY, CDR2 SMNVEV (reference sequence). CDR3 sequence reads: CASTSNLGLAVPGELFF. The CDR3 DNA reads as TGTGCCAGCACCTCTAACCTGGGGCTAGCGGTACCCGGGGAGCTGTTTTTT.

This clone showed up just once. The V and J genes are TRBV19 and TRBJ2-1, with 10 bases fitting TRBD2. The CDR3 consists of 14 residues. Germline lookup yields CDR1 LNHDA and CDR2 SQIVND (reference sequence). Trimming removed 8 bases from V and 3 bases from J; junction bases left unmatched: 4. The CDR3 spells CASRPSGSYNEQFF. The CDR3 nucleotides read TGTGCCAGTCGCCCTAGCGGGAGCTACAATGAGCAGTTCTTC.

This clone was seen once. The CDR3 DNA is TGCAGCGTTGATAACGGAGCCTACGAGCAGTACTTC. Its protein is CSVDNGAYEQYF. The genes are TRBV29-1 and TRBJ2-7, with D hard to call. The CDR3 has 12 residues. Germline V gene lookup returns CDR1 SQVTM and CDR2 ANQGSEA. With 3 bases removed from V and 2 bases from J, the gap between germline ends came to 8 bases.

The chain combines TRBV7-3 with TRBJ2-3; TRBD2 matches at 8 bases. The CDR3 extends over 17 amino acids. After removal of 3 bases from V and 6 bases from J, the junction contained 14 bases not matched to a gene. Germline V gene sequence: CDR1 SGHTA, CDR2 FQGTGA. The CDR3 here is CASSFSTGTRGYDTQYF. CDR3 coding DNA: TGTGCCAGCAGCTTTTCAACCGGGACTAGGGGTTACGATACGCAGTATTTT.

CDR3 loop: CASTKGAGAKNIQYF. Here the CDR3 DNA reads TGCGCCAGCACGAAAGGGGCTGGAGCCAAAAACATTCAGTACTTC. The V call is TRBV10-2, the J call TRBJ2-4, with a possible D match to TRBD1 (5 bases). Germline CDR1 reads WSHSY; CDR2 reads SAAADI. The CDR3 runs to 15 residues. Deletions cut 7 bases from V and 0 bases from J, with 13 bases between.

The V call is TRBV28, the J call TRBJ1-5; D is unresolved. V lost 4 bases and J lost 0, with 1 base in between. Germline V gene sequence: CDR1 MDHEN, CDR2 SYDVKM. CDR3 length equals 12 residues. CDR3 sequence (DNA): TGTGCCAGCAGTTATAGCAATCAGCCCCAGCATTTT. Protein: CASSYSNQPQHF.

The rearrangement links TRBV2 to TRBJ2-2, with 12 bases aligning to TRBD2. Trimming took 6 bases from V and 6 from J; bases not matched to a gene: 11. Germline lookup yields CDR1 SNHLY and CDR2 FYNNEI. CDR3 length: 17 amino acids. This CDR3 reads CASRASSGRAAAGELFF. CDR3 nucleotides: TGTGCCAGCAGGGCGTCTAGCGGGAGGGCCGCGGCCGGGGAGCTGTTTTTT. Looking up the rest from reference TRBV2 and TRBJ2-2 gives the full variable domain: EPEVTQTPSHQVTQMGQEVILRCVPISNHLYFYWYRQILGQKVEFLVSFYNNEISEKSEIFDDQFSVERPDGSNFTLKIRSTKLEDSAMYFCASRASSGRAAAGELFFGEGSRLTVL.

The V call is TRBV29-1, the J call TRBJ2-7; 7 bases are a match to TRBD2. The V gene end was trimmed by 3 bases and the J gene end by 5 bases; junction bases not matched to a gene: 16. The CDR3 totals 16 residues. Looked up from germline, CDR1 is SQVTM and CDR2 is ANQGSEA. The DNA of the CDR3 is TGCAGCGTTGATCTAGGTCCGGATGGCGGGAGCCACGAGCAGTACTTC. Translation gives CSVDLGPDGGSHEQYF.

The chain recombines TRBV6-6 with TRBJ1-2, with no clear D. The CDR3 runs to 13 residues. Trimming removed 0 bases from V and 6 bases from J, with 8 bases in between. Germline CDR1 and CDR2: MNHNY and SVGAGI (reference sequence). For the CDR3, the DNA is TGTGCCAGCAGTTACTCGTCCGCGGATGGCTACACCTTC. It is translated as CASSYSSADGYTF.

V usage is TRBV19 and J usage is TRBJ2-7; TRBD2 matches at 12 bases. The CDR3 runs 14 residues. The V and J ends lost 5 bases and 5 bases, in that order; junction bases with no gene match: 4. Per the germline V gene, CDR1 is LNHDA and CDR2 is SQIVND (reference sequence). CDR3 in DNA: TGTGCCAGTAGTCGGACTAGCGGGGATAACGAGCAGTACTTC. This translates into CASSRTSGDNEQYF.

This chain uses TRBV30 with TRBJ2-5; D is perhaps TRBD1 (5 bases). The germline CDR1 and CDR2 sequences are GTSNPN and SVGIG (reference sequence). This CDR3 is 12 amino acids long. Trimming took 4 bases from V and 4 from J, leaving 10 bases between them. This CDR3 reads CAWKGLGETQYF. The CDR3 nucleotides are TGTGCCTGGAAGGGGTTAGGAGAGACCCAGTACTTC.

The gene calls are TRBV19 and TRBJ2-7; 15 positions agree with TRBD2. CDR3 length: 16 residues. J lost 7 bases, V lost 4 bases, and 8 bases had no gene match. Germline CDR1 reads LNHDA; CDR2 reads SQIVND (reference sequence). The CDR3 is CASSRGLAGGKDEQYF. The DNA for the CDR3 is TGTGCCAGTAGTAGGGGACTAGCGGGAGGAAAAGATGAGCAGTACTTC.

The chain is built from TRBV5-8 and TRBJ2-6; D is unresolved. CDR3 size: 15 residues. Germline V gene data show CDR1 as SGHTS and CDR2 as YDEGEE. V dropped 4 bases and J dropped 4 bases, with 12 bases sitting between them. CDR3 sequence: CASSPRASGANVLTF. The DNA for the CDR3 is TGTGCCAGCAGCCCACGGGCTTCGGGGGCCAACGTCCTGACTTTC. Full variable domain (remainder filled in from reference TRBV5-8 and TRBJ2-6): EAGVTQSPTHLIKTRGQQATLRCSPISGHTSVYWYQQALGLGLQFLLWYDEGEERNRGNFPPRFSGRQFPNYSSELNVNALELEDSALYLCASSPRASGANVLTFGAGSRLTVL.

The V call is TRBV27, the J call TRBJ2-1; TRBD1 matches 10 bases. Germline CDR1 is MNHEY and CDR2 is SMNVEV (reference sequence). The J segment lost 1 base and the V segment lost 7 bases, leaving 7 bases of the junction unmatched. The CDR3 has 16 residues. CDR3 sequence reads: CASTPRQGASYNEQFF. The CDR3 DNA reads as TGTGCCAGCACGCCAAGACAGGGGGCTTCCTACAATGAGCAGTTCTTC.

This clone appeared a single time. The chain combines TRBV5-1 with TRBJ1-4, with 11 bases aligning to TRBD1. The length of the CDR3 is 16 residues. Trimming at V came to 2 bases and at J to 3 bases, leaving 3 bases not matched to a gene. Germline CDR1 reads SGHRS; CDR2 reads YFSETQ. The CDR3 region has the DNA TGCGCCAGCAGCTTCGGACAGGGGGCGGCTAATGAAAAACTGTTTTTT. Its protein product is CASSFGQGAANEKLFF.